Shown below are 9 T cell receptor beta chains from a single sample sequenced in a study of memory CD4+ T cells and cytomegalovirus serostatus. Some clones are missing from TCRdb's copy, which holds only in-frame ones; the method was immunoSEQ multiplex PCR. Of 80,000 to 100,000 clones detected, 80% appear once; the ten largest clones hold around 3.6%. Single viable CD3+CD4+CD8-CD45RO+ cells were sorted as the memory CD4+ T cells. The sequenced material came from memory CD4+ T cells from blood. The receptors were gathered from an adult in good health and CMV-seropositive.

As for this clone: Germline and junction disagree at one end, which may indicate a read error. This sequence joins TRBV7-7 and TRBJ2-7; 12 nucleotides align to TRBD1. Germline CDR1 and CDR2: SSHAT and FNYEAQ (reference sequence). This CDR3 has 15 amino acids. CDR3 nucleotide sequence: TGTGCTAGCAGCCTGGGACAGGGGGCTGGATACGAGCAGTACTTC. Amino acid sequence: CASSLGQGAGYEQYF.

The chain recombines TRBV5-1 with TRBJ2-2, with 8 bases fitting TRBD2. The CDR3 runs to 16 residues. CDR1 and CDR2 (germline): SGHRS, YFSETQ. J gave up 0 bases and V 4 bases, and 5 bases lay outside the gene matches. The CDR3 DNA reads as TGCGCCAGCAGCCTACTAGCGGTTACGAACACCGGGGAGCTGTTTTTT. Amino acids: CASSLLAVTNTGELFF.

The rearrangement joins TRBV2 to TRBJ2-3, with a possible D match to TRBD2 (6 bases). In germline, CDR1 is SNHLY, CDR2 FYNNEI. The CDR3 has 15 amino acids. V lost 5 bases and J lost 0, with 12 bases in between. In nucleotides, the CDR3 is TGTGCCAGCAGTCGGGGGACTCACAGCACAGATACGCAGTATTTT. Its protein product is CASSRGTHSTDTQYF.

This clone was seen more than once but under ten times. The V call is TRBV14, the J call TRBJ2-4; D possibly matches TRBD1 or TRBD2 (6 bases each). Germline assignment: CDR1 SGHDN and CDR2 FVKESK. The V gene lost 3 bases and the J gene lost 1 base, with 10 bases spanning the gap. The length of the CDR3 is 15 residues. DNA for the CDR3: TGTGCCAGCAGCCAGGGGGGCTCGGCCAAAAACATTCAGTACTTC. Its protein is CASSQGGSAKNIQYF.

The gene calls are TRBV27 and TRBJ1-2, with 8 positions matching TRBD1. The CDR3 spans 14 residues. V dropped 6 bases and J dropped 4; count of bases not matched to a gene: 7. The V gene's germline CDR1 is MNHEY and CDR2 SMNVEV (reference sequence). This CDR3 reads CASRSAGTGYGYTF. As DNA, the CDR3 is TGTGCCAGCAGATCCGCCGGGACAGGCTATGGCTACACCTTC.

The gene calls are TRBV27 and TRBJ1-5; 7 bases fit TRBD1. Trimming removed 5 bases from V and 0 bases from J; junction bases left unmatched: 16. CDR1 and CDR2 (germline): MNHEY, SMNVEV (reference sequence). The CDR3 loop spans 19 amino acids. The CDR3 sequence: CASSPDRATGSYSNQPQHF. CDR3 bases: TGTGCCAGCAGTCCCGACAGGGCCACGGGGTCATATAGCAATCAGCCCCAGCATTTT.

The chain links TRBV4-2 to TRBJ2-1, with TRBD2 matching over 10 bases. V lost 4 bases, J lost 0 bases, and 12 bases stayed unmatched. Per the germline V gene, CDR1 is LGHNA and CDR2 is YNFKEQ. The CDR3 length is 19 residues. CDR3 sequence: CASSLTGTSVSNSYNEQFF. Written as DNA, the CDR3 is TGTGCCAGCAGCCTTACCGGGACTAGCGTATCCAACTCCTACAATGAGCAGTTCTTC.

The rearrangement links TRBV2 to TRBJ1-1, with TRBD1 matching 8 bases. Germline CDR1 reads SNHLY; CDR2 reads FYNNEI. Trimming took 2 bases from V and 3 from J; bases not matched to a gene: 2. The CDR3 has 14 residues. CDR3 coding DNA: TGTGCCAGCAGTGAAAACAGGGGGTACACTGAAGCTTTCTTT. Translating gives CASSENRGYTEAFF.

This clone was found once. This sequence joins TRBV19 and TRBJ1-3; D not certain. The germline V gene has CDR1 LNHDA and CDR2 SQIVND (reference sequence). Trimming left V 4 bases short and J 9 bases short, with 16 bases between. The CDR3 loop spans 14 amino acids. The CDR3, as DNA: TGTGCCAGTAGTACCCTTGGGTCCGACGGCACCATATATTTT. Translated, it gives CASSTLGSDGTIYF.